These 13 T cell receptor beta chains were sequenced from one sample in a study of T cells in women clearing cervical HPV infection. Assay used: immunoSEQ multiplex PCR; TCRdb lists only in-frame clones, some missing. The listing records under 35,000 clones. Sequencing used blood buffy coat. The receptors were gathered from a woman aged 18-70 years with a cervical HPV16 infection that either progressed to CIN3+ or cleared (not recorded which).

As for this clone: The read terminates 3 residues ahead of where the CDR3 ends, so the germline J gene completes it. V gene TRBV18 combines with J gene TRBJ2-3, with TRBD1 matching 7 bases. Losses at the gene ends were 2 bases for V and 1 base for J; bases not matched to a gene: 3. Germline V gene data show CDR1 as KGHSH and CDR2 as LQKENI. This CDR3 is built from 15 residues. The CDR3 loop is CASSPTGQGTDTQYF. Incomplete CDR3 DNA: TGTGCCAGCTCACCAACAGGACAGGGCACAGATACG. The full variable domain, rest sourced from reference TRBV18 and TRBJ2-3, is NAGVMQNPRHLVRRRGQEARLRCSPMKGHSHVYWYRQLPEEGLKFMVYLQKENIIDESGMPKERFSAEFPKEGPSILRIQQVVRGDSAAYFCASSPTGQGTDTQYFGPGTRLTVL.

A remark on this clone: The CDR3 goes on 3 residues after the read ends, and that part is filled in from the germline J gene. The gene calls are TRBV5-1 and TRBJ2-3; TRBD2 aligns across 7 bases. This CDR3 comprises 17 residues. Germline CDR1 SGHRS, CDR2 YFSETQ. V was clipped by 0 bases and J by 5 bases; unmatched bases: 12. CDR3 sequence reads: CASSLDSGYTQVDTQYF. The DNA read from the CDR3 is TGCGCCAGCAGCTTGGATAGCGGGTATACCCAGGTAGATACG.

About this clone itself: Coverage ceases 3 residues before the CDR3 finishes, and the germline J gene fills in the end. The chain carries TRBV20-1 and TRBJ2-1; 8 bases align to TRBD2. The V gene's germline CDR1 is DFQATT and CDR2 SNEGSKA (reference sequence). V lost 4 bases to trimming and J lost 4 bases; unmatched junction nucleotides: 6. CDR3 length: 14 residues. The CDR3 here is CSAIIAGRYNEQFF. CDR3 DNA (partial): TGCAGTGCTATCATAGCGGGACGGTACAATGAG.

With respect to this clone: The read ends 3 residues before the CDR3 terminus; that terminus is restored from the germline J gene. The chain combines TRBV6-2 or TRBV6-3 with TRBJ2-7; TRBD2 might be the D (7 bases). Trimming removed 6 bases from V and 6 bases from J, with 18 bases in between. Germline values: CDR1 MNHEY, CDR2 SVGEGT. This CDR3 spans 14 amino acids. The CDR3 sequence: CASRGGGTASEQYF. The sequenced CDR3 bases are TGTGCCAGCAGAGGGGGGGGGACCGCTTCCGAG.

Partial CDR3 DNA: TGTGCCAGCAGCTTGGGGGACAGGGGCGATGAAAAA. This gives the protein CASSLGDRGDEK. The entire CDR3 is CASSLGDRGDEKLFF. The rearrangement links TRBV5-6 to TRBJ1-4, with 10 bases matching TRBD1. The read gets to within 3 residues of the CDR3 end, and the germline J gene fills in the rest. Germline loops: CDR1 SGHDT, CDR2 YYEEEE. The CDR3 has 15 residues. The junction had 2 bases not matched to a gene; V was cut back by 0 bases and J by 6 bases.

As concerns this clone: The read stops 3 residues short of the end of the CDR3; the missing end is completed from the germline J gene. The J gene is TRBJ2-4, the V gene TRBV20-1; D ambiguous. V dropped 1 base and J dropped 6 bases, with 10 bases sitting between them. This CDR3 spans 13 amino acids. Germline V gene lookup returns CDR1 DFQATT and CDR2 SNEGSKA (reference sequence). Incomplete CDR3 DNA: TGCAGTGCTAGAGGAACAGATGCAAACATT. Translation gives CSARGTDANI. The full-length CDR3 reads as CSARGTDANIQYF.

Notes on this clone: Read data end 3 residues before the CDR3 end; the end is taken from the germline J gene. The chain employs TRBV5-1 and TRBJ2-6; 9 nucleotides line up with TRBD1. The V and J ends lost 1 base and 0 bases, in that order; junction bases with no gene match: 5. CDR1 is SGHRS, CDR2 YFSETQ, per germline. The CDR3 runs to 18 residues. CDR3 residues: CASSLRTGDLSGANVLTF. The sequenced part of the CDR3 DNA is TGCGCCAGCAGCTTGCGGACAGGGGATCTCTCTGGGGCCAACGTC.

Note on this clone: The read comes to an end 3 residues before the CDR3 does, leaving the germline J gene to fill in the end. V gene TRBV6-2 or TRBV6-3 combines with J gene TRBJ1-2, with D maybe TRBD1 (6 bases). In germline, CDR1 is MNHEY, CDR2 SVGEGT. This CDR3 contains 14 residues. CDR3 bases read: TGTGCCAGCAGTTACCAGGGGACCACAGATACC. Translated: CASSYQGTTDT. The whole CDR3 is CASSYQGTTDTYTF.

A note on this clone: From the germline J gene comes the end of the CDR3, since the read stops 3 residues before it. The rearrangement joins TRBV18 to TRBJ2-3; D call uncertain. This CDR3 comprises 14 residues. Germline CDR1 reads KGHSH; CDR2 reads LQKENI. V was clipped by 4 bases and J by 3 bases, with 11 bases between them. The CDR3 reads CASSRLYRTDTQYF. The covered CDR3 bases are TGTGCCAGCTCACGTCTCTACCGGACAGATACG. Looking up the rest from reference TRBV18 and TRBJ2-3 gives the full variable domain: NAGVMQNPRHLVRRRGQEARLRCSPMKGHSHVYWYRQLPEEGLKFMVYLQKENIIDESGMPKERFSAEFPKEGPSILRIQQVVRGDSAAYFCASSRLYRTDTQYFGPGTRLTVL.

Comments on this clone: Coverage ceases 3 residues before the CDR3 finishes, and the germline J gene fills in the end. The identical CDR3 is also encoded by other nucleotide sequences in the sample. The gene calls are TRBV30 and TRBJ1-3; D is perhaps TRBD1 (5 bases). This CDR3 region has 17 residues. V shed 8 bases and J shed 3 bases, with 26 bases lying between them. CDR1 and CDR2 from the germline V gene are GTSNPN and SVGIG (reference sequence). CDR3 sequence: CARSKEGQLRSGNTIYF. CDR3 DNA (partial): TGTGCCCGATCTAAGGAGGGGCAACTTAGAAGTGGAAACACC.

Concerning this clone: The CDR3 end lies 3 residues beyond the end of the read and is filled in from the germline J gene. The chain links TRBV6-2 or TRBV6-3 to TRBJ2-5; 7 bases are a match to TRBD1. V was clipped by 6 bases and J by 3 bases; unmatched bases: 4. The CDR3 spans 13 residues. Germline V gene lookup returns CDR1 MNHEY and CDR2 SVGEGT. The CDR3 loop is CASSKTGKETQYF. The CDR3 bases that were read are TGTGCCAGCAGCAAGACAGGGAAAGAGACC.

Note on this clone: The observed sequence ends 3 residues before the CDR3 terminus, with the missing tail filled in from the germline J gene. The rearrangement joins TRBV4-1 to TRBJ2-1; 8 nucleotides match TRBD2. Germline-derived CDR1 and CDR2 are MGHRA and YSYEKL. After removal of 0 bases from V and 4 bases from J, the junction contained 8 bases not matched to a gene. The length of the CDR3 is 17 residues. This CDR3 is CASSQDGFSGIYNEQFF. The part of the CDR3 DNA that was read is TGCGCCAGCAGCCAAGATGGTTTTAGCGGGATATACAATGAG.

About this clone: The CDR3 end is not reached by the read, which stops 3 residues before it; the germline J gene fills it in. V and J are TRBV19 and TRBJ2-7; possible D gene TRBD2, 7 bases. V was shortened by 5 bases and J by 5 bases, with 19 bases between the two germline ends. The V gene's germline CDR1 is LNHDA and CDR2 SQIVND (reference sequence). The CDR3 is 15 residues long. CDR3 sequence: CASSERGAGANEQYF. The covered CDR3 bases are TGTGCCAGTAGTGAACGGGGGGCGGGGGCCAACGAG.